This entry is about one T cell receptor (beta chain). Its antigen is currently unknown. Researchers ran the assay at a deep level. TCRdb's copy holds only in-frame clones and misses some; the assay was immunoSEQ multiplex PCR. The sample holds about 2.3 million clones; more than 80% are singletons and the top ten take 0.39%. These data come from a study of shared clonotypes between healthy human individuals. Study conclusions and caveats: Clonotypes shared by all four donors outscored non-shared clonotypes in generation probability.

The CDR3 is 15 amino acids. CDR1 and CDR2 from the germline V gene are SGHVS and FQNEAQ. Trimming pared 2 bases from V and 4 bases from J, leaving 13 bases between. CD4+ cell separation produced CD45RA+ naive and CD45RA-negative memory subsets. The specimen sequenced was naive CD4+ T cells from PBMCs. As for subset: CD45RA+ positively selected. The chain has TRBV7-8 and TRBJ2-3; D is perhaps TRBD1 or TRBD2 (5 bases each). This TCR derives from a man aged 18 to 30 in good health. Some clones in this sample may be carry-over from other donors' samples. CDR3: CASSLLGQGADTQYF. The CDR3 bases are TGTGCCAGCAGCTTATTGGGCCAGGGAGCAGATACGCAGTATTTT.